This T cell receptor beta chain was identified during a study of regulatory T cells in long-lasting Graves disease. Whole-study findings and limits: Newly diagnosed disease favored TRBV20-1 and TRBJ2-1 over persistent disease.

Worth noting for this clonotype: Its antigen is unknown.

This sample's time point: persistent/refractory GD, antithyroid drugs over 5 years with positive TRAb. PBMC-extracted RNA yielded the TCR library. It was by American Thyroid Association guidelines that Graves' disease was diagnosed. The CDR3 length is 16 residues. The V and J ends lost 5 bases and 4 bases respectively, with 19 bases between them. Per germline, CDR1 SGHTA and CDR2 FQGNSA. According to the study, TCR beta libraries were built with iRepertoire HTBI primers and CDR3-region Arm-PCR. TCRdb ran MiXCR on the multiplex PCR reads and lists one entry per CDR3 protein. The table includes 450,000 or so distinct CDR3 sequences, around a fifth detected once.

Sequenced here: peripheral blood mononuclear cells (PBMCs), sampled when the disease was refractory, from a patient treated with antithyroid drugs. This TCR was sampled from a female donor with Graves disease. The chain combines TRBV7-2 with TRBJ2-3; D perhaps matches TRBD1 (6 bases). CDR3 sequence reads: CASSPGIQGHADTQYF. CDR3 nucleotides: TGTGCCAGCAGCCCAGGGATACAGGGTCATGCAGATACGCAGTATTTT.